The clone carrying this T cell receptor (beta chain) has a handful of counts. The antigen remains undetermined. The CDR3 is 11 residues long. The V gene lost 5 bases and the J gene lost 6 bases, with 8 bases spanning the gap. The germline gives CDR1 DFQATT, CDR2 SNEGSKA (reference sequence). The data were obtained in a study of Tregs in tolerant kidney transplant recipients. Overall study results and limits: Antigen-driven expansion was suggested because donor-specific Tregs expanded more than all Tregs in tolerant patients.

Clones were read by immunoSEQ multiplex PCR, and TCRdb kept only the in-frame ones, dropping some. Among 55,000 to 70,000 clones, over 75% were seen once, and the ten largest hold around 2.3%. This material consisted of Tregs from blood, taken before the transplant. The V and J genes are TRBV20-1 and TRBJ2-4, with D perhaps matching TRBD1 or TRBD2 (6 bases each). The clonotype was recovered from a human donor who received a combined kidney and bone marrow transplant. The CDR3 loop is CSAGGLNIQYF. CDR3 nucleotide sequence: TGCAGTGCTGGGGGGCTAAACATTCAGTACTTC.